A selection of T cell receptor beta chains follows, all from one sample in a study of cytomegalovirus exposure and HLA in healthy donors. The table came from immunoSEQ multiplex PCR; TCRdb's copy has only in-frame clones and leaves some out. The sample yields some 170,000 clones, over 75% seen once. The material sequenced was PBMCs. The source is a woman under 30 in good health and CMV-seronegative. Both conserved end residues are part of each CDR3. A D gene is named only where the DNA matches it firmly. Expanded clones get a size class; other rows say once, few or many, or leave the size out.

>-|TRBJ2-7|-|TRBV14
TGTGCCAGCAGCCTTAGCTACGAGCAGTACTTC
CASSLSYEQYF
>TRBD2|TRBJ2-3|-|TRBV30
TGTGCCTGGAGTCGGACTAGCGCAGGCACAGATACGCAGTATTTT
CAWSRTSAGTDTQYF
>TRBD1|TRBJ1-2|-|TRBV4-1
TGCGCCAGCAGCCAGCCGACGACAGGGTCTAACTATGGCTACACCTTC
CASSQPTTGSNYGYTF
>-|TRBJ1-4|-|TRBV5-5
TGTGCCAGCAGCGCGTCAGGGGTTTATGAAAAACTGTTTTTT
CASSASGVYEKLFF
>TRBD1|TRBJ1-6|-|TRBV2
TGTGCCAGCAAAAGGGACAGGGGTAATTCACCCCTCCACTTT
CASKRDRGNSPLHF
>TRBD1|TRBJ1-5|-|TRBV19
TGTGCCAGTAGTATTGGGACAGGGGGCAATCAGCCCCAGCATTTT
CASSIGTGGNQPQHF
>-|TRBJ2-3|-|TRBV25-1
TGTGCCAGCAGGAGTCCAGATACGCAGTATTTT
CASRSPDTQYF
>TRBD2|TRBJ2-2|-|TRBV2
TGTGCCAGCAAGCTAGCGGGAGACACCGGGGAGCTGTTTTTT
CASKLAGDTGELFF
>-|TRBJ2-7|-|TRBV5-8
TGTGCCAGCAGCTTGAGGTGGGAGGCGGACGAGCAGTACTTC
CASSLRWEADEQYF
>-|TRBJ2-7|-|TRBV5-1
TGCGCCAGCAGTTTGACAGACTACGAGCAGTACTTC
CASSLTDYEQYF
>-|TRBJ1-4|-|TRBV6-6
TGTGCCAGCAGGAGGGGGGGAACTAATGAAAAACTGTTTTTT
CASRRGGTNEKLFF
>TRBD1|TRBJ1-6|few|TRBV5-1
TGCGCCAGCAGCGTCACCGGGACAGGGAATAATTCACCCCTCCACTTT
CASSVTGTGNNSPLHF
>-|TRBJ1-5|-|TRBV30
TGTGCCTGGACTCCGCGGGGAGGAGATAATCAGCCCCAGCATTTT
CAWTPRGGDNQPQHF
>TRBD2|TRBJ2-1|-|TRBV29-1
TGCAGCGTTGGGGAGCTAGCGGACAATGAGCAGTTCTTC
CSVGELADNEQFF
>TRBD1|TRBJ2-5|-|TRBV27
TGTGCCAGCAGGGACAGGAGGACCCAGTACTTC
CASRDRRTQYF
>-|TRBJ2-1|few|TRBV10-3
TGTGCCATCAGCGCATTATTAGAAGGGGCCCGGAATGAGCAGTTCTTC
CAISALLEGARNEQFF
>-|TRBJ2-7|-|TRBV10-3
TGTGCCATACAGGGTTTCCACTCCGAGCAGTACTTC
CAIQGFHSEQYF
>-|TRBJ1-1|-|TRBV18
TGTGCCAGCTCACCAGTCAGAGGGAGCACTGAAGCTTTCTTT
CASSPVRGSTEAFF
>TRBD2|TRBJ2-7|once|TRBV5-8
TGTGCCAGCAGCCCGGGACTAGCGGGAGGGGACGAGCAGTACTTC
CASSPGLAGGDEQYF
>-|TRBJ2-5|-|TRBV4-1
TGCGCCAGCAGCCACGCGACACAAGAGACCCAGTACTTC
CASSHATQETQYF
>TRBD2|TRBJ2-5|-|TRBV28
TGTGCCAGCAGCCCAATAGCGGGAGGACGGACCCAGTACTTC
CASSPIAGGRTQYF
>TRBD2|TRBJ2-3|-|TRBV15
TGTGCCACCAGCAGGGGCTCTAGCGGCGTCACAGATACGCAGTATTTT
CATSRGSSGVTDTQYF
>TRBD1|TRBJ2-7|-|TRBV6-5
TGTGCCAGCAGTCGCCGGGACAGGGGCGACGAGCAGTACTTC
CASSRRDRGDEQYF
>-|TRBJ2-2|-|TRBV5-1
TGCGCCAGCAGCGGGGGGGGACAGGCGAACACCGGGGAGCTGTTTTTT
CASSGGGQANTGELFF
>-|TRBJ1-6|-|TRBV27
TGTGCCAGCAGTTTATCGGACAGCACCCTTGATTCACCCCTCCACTTT
CASSLSDSTLDSPLHF
>-|TRBJ1-5|-|TRBV30
TGTGCCTGGAGTGGAGTGGGCCTCGGTCAGCCCCAGCATTTT
CAWSGVGLGQPQHF
>-|TRBJ1-2|-|TRBV10-3
TGTGCCATCAGTGATGGGCAGGGTCCCCGTTACGATGGCTACACCTTC
CAISDGQGPRYDGYTF
>TRBD2|TRBJ2-7|-|TRBV2
TGTGCCAGCAGGACTAGCGGCTACGAGCAGTACTTC
CASRTSGYEQYF
>TRBD1|TRBJ2-6|-|TRBV5-1
TGCGCCAGCAGCCTCGGACAGGACAACGTCCTGACTTTC
CASSLGQDNVLTF
>TRBD1|TRBJ2-5|-|TRBV5-1
TGCGCCAGCAGCCAGGGACAGGGCAAAGAGACCCAGTACTTC
CASSQGQGKETQYF
>-|TRBJ2-7|-|TRBV7-2
TGTGCCAGCCTTCCTAGGGGGGGGTCGGGCGAGCAGTACTTC
CASLPRGGSGEQYF
>-|TRBJ1-5|-|TRBV19
TGTGCCAGTAGCGGGCGGCGGGGGGCCCAGCATTTT
CASSGRRGAQHF
>TRBD1|TRBJ1-2|once|TRBV5-1
TGCGCCAGCAACCCAGGGACAGGGGTTAATAGCTACACCTTC
CASNPGTGVNSYTF
>TRBD1|TRBJ2-7|-|TRBV19
TGTGCCAGTAGCCCCGGGACAGCAAGCTCCTACGAGCAGTACTTC
CASSPGTASSYEQYF
>-|TRBJ2-1|-|TRBV6-1
TGTGCCAGCAGGCGAGACCCTTCGACTTACAATGAGCAGTTCTTC
CASRRDPSTYNEQFF
>TRBD1|TRBJ2-7|-|TRBV5-4
TGTGCCAGCAGCGGGGGAGGGACAGGGTGGGAGTACTTC
CASSGGGTGWEYF
>-|TRBJ2-7|once|TRBV7-9
TGTGCCAGCAGCTTGGCGGGACAGAGCTACGAGCAGTACTTC
CASSLAGQSYEQYF
>TRBD1|TRBJ2-3|-|TRBV6-1
TGTGCCAGCAGTGATCCTAACAGGGGGAACACAGATACGCAGTATTTT
CASSDPNRGNTDTQYF
>TRBD1|TRBJ2-2|-|TRBV11-2
TGTGCCAGCAGCCCAGGGACAGGGTATATCCGGGAGCTGTTTTTT
CASSPGTGYIRELFF
>TRBD1|TRBJ1-1|-|TRBV9
TGTGCCAGCAGCGCCCGAGGGGGCCGTATTAACACTGAAGCTTTCTTT
CASSARGGRINTEAFF
>-|TRBJ2-2|-|TRBV6-1
TGTGCCAGCGCCGCAGGGGACGCCGGGGAGCTGTTTTTT
CASAAGDAGELFF